Listed below are T cell receptor beta chains from one sample, sequenced in a study of vaccination and CD4 T cells after COVID-19. Antigens of these TCRs are unknown. TCRdb itself ran the PCR reads through MiXCR, one entry per CDR3 protein. The sample has 3,000 to 4,000 distinct CDR3 sequences; approximately 29% are singletons. Sequencing was done on a sample of CD4+ T cells from blood, cultured in vitro. Source of these receptors: a human donor who had recovered from COVID-19. Each CDR3 is given with its conserved first and last residue. D genes are given only for firm matches. Clone size is stated in some rows and not others, as once, few, many or a class when expanded.

-	TRBV6-1	TRBJ1-3	15	-	CASSRLQGTGNTIYF	TGTGCCAGCAGTAGATTACAGGGTACTGGAAACACCATATATTTT
-	TRBV7-3	TRBJ2-2	14	-	CASSLDSYTGELFF	TGTGCCAGCAGCTTGGACAGTTACACCGGGGAGCTGTTTTTT
-	TRBV25-1	TRBJ1-1	13	-	CASSGPVVTEAFF	TGTGCCAGCAGTGGACCGGTGGTAACTGAAGCTTTCTTT
few	TRBV20-1	TRBJ1-2	14	-	CSAPSSWGQYGYTF	TGCAGTGCCCCCTCAAGTTGGGGCCAGTATGGCTACACCTTC
medium-sized	TRBV23-1	TRBJ1-6	13	-	CASSRRQVAPLHF	TGCGCCAGCAGCCGAAGACAGGTTGCACCCCTCCACTTT
-	TRBV11-2	TRBJ2-3	15	TRBD2	CASSALAGGRDTQYF	TGTGCCAGCAGCGCTCTAGCGGGGGGAAGGGATACGCAGTATTTT
few	TRBV30	TRBJ1-2	14	-	CAWSDARTRYGYTF	TGTGCCTGGAGCGACGCTAGGACGCGATATGGCTACACCTTC
-	TRBV27	TRBJ2-7	14	-	CASSPGALLYEQYF	TGTGCCAGCAGTCCAGGGGCGCTCCTTTACGAGCAGTACTTC
-	TRBV9	TRBJ2-5	12	-	CASSVRGETQYF	TGTGCCAGCAGCGTTAGGGGGGAGACCCAGTACTTC
medium-sized	TRBV20-1	TRBJ1-5	14	-	CSAIKGGGNQPQHF	TGCAGTGCTATAAAGGGGGGGGGCAATCAGCCCCAGCATTTT
once	TRBV7-2	TRBJ2-3	16	-	CASSLASGTFTDTQYF	TGTGCCAGCAGCTTAGCCTCGGGCACCTTCACAGATACGCAGTATTTT
-	TRBV10-1	TRBJ2-3	14	-	CASSEGEWTDTQYF	TGCGCCAGCAGTGAGGGGGAGTGGACAGATACGCAGTATTTT
-	TRBV7-8	TRBJ1-1	15	-	CASSLVLQGGTEAFF	TGTGCCAGCAGCTTAGTTCTCCAGGGAGGCACTGAAGCTTTCTTT
-	TRBV10-1	TRBJ2-7	14	-	CASSEGGNSYEQYF	TGCGCCAGCAGTGAGGGCGGTAACTCCTACGAGCAGTACTTC
medium-sized	TRBV6-1	TRBJ1-1	14	-	CASSSRQSDTEAFF	TGTGCCAGCAGCTCACGACAGTCTGACACTGAAGCTTTCTTT
-	TRBV29-1	TRBJ2-2	14	-	CSVAPRLNGGELFF	TGCAGCGTTGCGCCCCGACTTAACGGTGGGGAGCTGTTTTTT
-	TRBV7-3	TRBJ2-2	14	-	CASSLGLYTGELFF	TGTGCCAGCAGCTTAGGACTTTACACCGGGGAGCTGTTTTTT
few	TRBV6-1	TRBJ2-1	16	TRBD1	CASSALGTASYNEQFF	TGTGCCAGCAGTGCCCTAGGGACAGCCTCCTACAATGAGCAGTTCTTC
few	TRBV30	TRBJ2-3	14	TRBD1	CAWQGVLKTDTQYF	TGTGCCTGGCAGGGGGTATTAAAGACAGATACGCAGTATTTT
few	TRBV10-1	TRBJ2-7	14	-	CASSDGFSSYEQYF	TGCGCCAGCAGTGATGGGTTTAGCTCCTACGAGCAGTACTTC
few	TRBV2	TRBJ1-1	13	-	CASRGMVGTEAFF	TGTGCCAGCAGGGGGATGGTGGGCACTGAAGCTTTCTTT
few	TRBV5-1	TRBJ2-7	14	-	CASSLTGALNEQYF	TGCGCCAGCAGCTTAACGGGGGCCCTTAACGAGCAGTACTTC
-	TRBV12-3/TRBV12-4	TRBJ1-1	13	-	CASSSRGETEAFF	TGTGCCAGCAGTTCGCGGGGGGAAACTGAAGCTTTCTTT
few	TRBV15	TRBJ2-7	14	TRBD1	CATSNRDRVYEQYF	TGTGCCACCAGCAACCGGGACAGGGTCTACGAGCAGTACTTC
-	TRBV2	TRBJ1-1	15	-	CASSRNGMMNTEAFF	TGTGCCAGCAGTAGGAACGGTATGATGAACACTGAAGCTTTCTTT
-	TRBV6-5	TRBJ1-1	13	TRBD1	CASSYGGQGEAFF	TGTGCCAGCAGTTACGGGGGACAGGGCGAAGCTTTCTTT
-	TRBV5-1	TRBJ2-5	15	TRBD2	CASSLGTSGQETQYF	TGCGCCAGCAGCTTGGGGACTAGCGGCCAAGAGACCCAGTACTTC
few	TRBV9	TRBJ1-6	11	-	CAAFHNSPLHF	TGTGCAGCCTTCCATAATTCACCCCTCCACTTT
-	TRBV30	TRBJ2-1	11	-	CAWSVLDEQFF	TGTGCCTGGAGTGTATTGGATGAGCAGTTCTTC
-	TRBV12-3/TRBV12-4	TRBJ2-3	15	TRBD1	CASSLGTDRTDTQYF	TGTGCCAGCAGTTTGGGGACAGATAGAACAGATACGCAGTATTTT
few	TRBV6-1	TRBJ2-7	14	-	CASSDGASDYEQYF	TGTGCCAGCAGTGATGGGGCGTCGGACTACGAGCAGTACTTC
large	TRBV28	TRBJ1-1	14	-	CASDRQLMNTEAFF	TGTGCCAGCGACAGACAGTTAATGAACACTGAAGCTTTCTTT
-	TRBV9	TRBJ2-7	15	TRBD1	CASSVGGTGLYEQYF	TGTGCCAGCAGCGTAGGCGGGACAGGACTCTACGAGCAGTACTTC
few	TRBV21-1	TRBJ1-2	18	-	CASSVPGTGVTANYGYTF	TGTGCCAGCAGCGTCCCCGGGACAGGGGTAACTGCTAACTATGGCTACACCTTC
-	TRBV27	TRBJ2-1	15	-	CASSLYSGGNNEQFF	TGTGCCAGCAGTTTATATAGCGGTGGAAACAATGAGCAGTTCTTC
-	TRBV30	TRBJ1-6	12	-	CAGGRGASPLHF	TGTGCCGGCGGCCGAGGGGCTTCACCCCTCCACTTT
few	TRBV10-3	TRBJ2-7	13	TRBD1	CAIKTGQSYEQYF	TGTGCCATCAAGACGGGACAGAGCTACGAGCAGTACTTC
-	TRBV7-9	TRBJ1-1	17	-	CASSLSGSDTWNTEAFF	TGTGCCAGCAGCTTAAGCGGGTCGGACACCTGGAACACTGAAGCTTTCTTT
medium-sized	TRBV6-1	TRBJ1-1	13	-	CASSSQVNTEAFF	TGTGCCAGCAGCTCACAAGTGAACACTGAAGCTTTCTTT
-	TRBV30	TRBJ1-6	11	-	CAWRRDSPLHF	TGTGCCTGGAGGAGGGATTCACCCCTCCACTTT
few	TRBV4-2	TRBJ1-2	14	-	CASSQEGQPYGYTF	TGTGCCAGCAGCCAAGAAGGTCAGCCCTATGGCTACACCTTC
medium-sized	TRBV27	TRBJ1-2	13	TRBD1	CARASGQGDGYTF	TGTGCCAGGGCCTCGGGACAGGGTGACGGCTACACCTTC
-	TRBV3-1	TRBJ1-1	13	TRBD1	CASSHLDRAEAFF	TGTGCCAGCAGCCACCTGGACAGGGCTGAAGCTTTCTTT